These 10 T cell receptor beta chains were all obtained from the same sample, sequenced in a study of blood T cell repertoires in COVID-19. Repertoires were generated with immunoSEQ multiplex PCR, while TCRdb's copy carries only in-frame clones and drops some. The sample lists about 61,000 clones, about 80% seen once, with about a fifth in the top ten. Input material: peripheral blood. Receptors originate from a man older than 75 with active or convalescent COVID-19.

The chain recombines TRBV19 with TRBJ1-2; TRBD1 matches 12 bases. Germline assignment: CDR1 LNHDA and CDR2 SQIVND (reference sequence). V lost 4 bases to trimming and J lost 4 bases; unmatched junction nucleotides: 7. The CDR3 contains 16 residues. CDR3 in amino acids: CASSKSGQGASYGYTF. Written as DNA, the CDR3 is TGTGCCAGTAGTAAGTCGGGACAGGGGGCATCCTATGGCTACACCTTC.

The chain joins TRBV24-1 to TRBJ2-1; D is possibly TRBD2 (5 bases). CDR1 is KGHDR, CDR2 SFDVKD, per germline. This CDR3 region has 16 residues. Trimming cost V 0 bases and J 6 bases, with 14 bases left between them. The CDR3 loop reads CATSDLRRRGSNEQFF. The DNA of the CDR3 is TGTGCCACCAGTGATTTGCGACGTCGGGGTAGCAATGAGCAGTTCTTC.

The V call is TRBV11-2, the J call TRBJ2-1, with TRBD2 matching 11 bases. Germline V gives CDR1 SGHAT, CDR2 FQNNGV. V gave up 2 bases and J gave up 6 bases; unmatched junction bases: 9. The CDR3 runs to 17 residues. In DNA form, the CDR3 reads TGTGCCAGCAGCTTAAGAGTAGCGGGGGGGCTAGGCAATGAGCAGTTCTTC. It codes for CASSLRVAGGLGNEQFF. The whole variable domain, filled in from reference TRBV11-2 and TRBJ2-1, reads EAGVAQSPRYKIIEKRQSVAFWCNPISGHATLYWYQQILGQGPKLLIQFQNNGVVDDSQLPKDRFSAERLKGVDSTLKIQPAKLEDSAVYLCASSLRVAGGLGNEQFFGPGTRLTVL.

The chain links TRBV29-1 to TRBJ2-5; possible D gene TRBD2, 5 bases. V was clipped by 7 bases and J by 5 bases, with 14 bases between them. The CDR3 contains 12 residues. CDR1 is SQVTM and CDR2 is ANQGSEA in the germline V gene. CDR3 region: CSGGPTGETQYF. The CDR3 bases are TGCAGCGGTGGACCGACGGGGGAGACCCAGTACTTC.

The J gene is TRBJ2-7, the V gene TRBV24-1, with D hard to call. V lost 3 bases and J lost 4, with 6 bases in between. CDR1 and CDR2 (germline): KGHDR, SFDVKD. The CDR3 is 12 amino acids. CDR3 DNA sequence: TGTGCCACCAGTGATGAGGAATACGAGCAGTACTTC. This translates into CATSDEEYEQYF.

V is TRBV6-5 and J is TRBJ2-1; no firm D call. In germline, CDR1 is MNHEY, CDR2 SVGAGI. The germline V and J ends were trimmed by 2 bases and 1 base, with 3 bases remaining between them. This CDR3 spans 13 amino acids. The CDR3 nucleotides are TGTGCCAGCAGTTACACATCCTACAATGAGCAGTTCTTC. Its protein is CASSYTSYNEQFF.

The rearrangement joins TRBV12-2 to TRBJ2-5; TRBD2 is the table's D call and was not checked against the DNA. TRBV12-2 counts as a pseudogene. The CDR3 has 19 amino acids. The CDR3 DNA is TGTGCAAGTCGCTTAGTAGGCGGACTAGCATCCAAAAAAGGGGCGACCCAGTACTTC. This codes for CASRLVGGLASKKGATQYF.

With regard to this clone: The junction departs from the called germline gene at one end, perhaps through a read error. The chain couples TRBV7-6 to TRBJ2-7; TRBD1 agrees at 10 bases. The CDR3 consists of 11 residues. Germline CDR1 reads SGHVS; CDR2 reads FNYEAQ. CDR3 in DNA: TGTGCCAGCAGCGCCCGACAGGGGGCGTTCTTC. Its protein is CASSARQGAFF.

The CDR3 bases are TGTGCCAGCAGCTTAAATTCAGGGAGGAATGAGCAGTTCTTC. Amino acids: CASSLNSGRNEQFF. This chain links TRBV11-3 with TRBJ2-1; D is perhaps TRBD2 (6 bases). V lost 2 bases to trimming and J lost 7 bases, with 12 bases between them. Germline assignment: CDR1 SGHNT and CDR2 YENEEA. The CDR3 is made up of 14 amino acids.

In its sample, this clone was seen a few times. This rearrangement joins TRBV6-5 to TRBJ1-1; D may be TRBD1 (6 bases). V lost 4 bases and J lost 3, with 18 bases in between. The CDR3 contains 16 residues. Germline CDR1 and CDR2: MNHEY and SVGAGI. The CDR3 bases are TGTGCCAGCAGTTTACAGGGTATAGGTGGGGACACTGAAGCTTTCTTT. Translated, it gives CASSLQGIGGDTEAFF.